This T cell receptor (beta chain) was identified in a study of blood T cell repertoires in COVID-19. In the study overall: PBMCs, B-cell-depleted T cells, or T cells were the source of the cDNA or gDNA that made up the material.

The method was immunoSEQ multiplex PCR; TCRdb's version includes in-frame clones alone and lacks a portion of them. The data contain some 41,000 clones, over 90% of them singletons. This clone was picked up one time. CDR3 length equals 16 residues. Trimming at V came to 4 bases and at J to 5 bases, leaving 11 bases not matched to a gene. CDR1 is SEHNR and CDR2 is FQNEAQ in the germline V gene (reference sequence). The chain couples TRBV7-9 to TRBJ1-3; TRBD1 aligns across 7 bases. This receptor was taken from a human donor in a cohort sampled during active COVID-19. Specimen: peripheral blood. The CDR3 protein is CASSSDGTVQRNTIYF. The CDR3 DNA reads as TGTGCCAGCAGCTCCGACGGGACAGTCCAAAGAAACACCATATATTTT.